These T cell receptor beta chains were read from a single sample in a study of blood T cell repertoires in COVID-19. Data came from immunoSEQ multiplex PCR; TCRdb stores just in-frame clones and leaves some out. The sample includes about 90,000 clones, approximately 75% seen only once; the top ten take approximately 13%. Sequencing was performed on peripheral blood. Every receptor here comes from a human donor in a cohort sampled during active COVID-19. Both conserved end residues are part of each CDR3.

J gene,CDR3 length,V gene,CDR3 protein
TRBJ2-2,12,TRBV4-2,CASSHLPGELFF
TRBJ2-7,16,TRBV7-6,CASSLGLEGNSYEQYF
TRBJ1-1,16,TRBV6-2/TRBV6-3,CASSYRSGGLNTEAFF
TRBJ1-1,15,TRBV27,CASSQRGGWDTEAFF
TRBJ1-1,15,TRBV6-5,CASSPSGTGTTEAFF
TRBJ1-2,17,TRBV5-8,CASSLETGNFVNYGYTF
TRBJ1-4,13,TRBV5-1,CASKRDTPEKLFF
TRBJ2-3,16,TRBV11-2,CASSPQTSGGPRQKYF
TRBJ2-2,18,TRBV7-3,CASSLGSGLAGATGELFF
TRBJ2-5,18,TRBV11-2,CASSLGGPGLAGRETQYF
TRBJ2-2,15,TRBV9,CASSVASGGTGELFF